This T cell receptor (beta chain) was identified in a study of T-cell reconstitution after alpha-beta-depleted transplantation in children. The germline V and J ends were trimmed by 0 bases and 4 bases, with 9 bases remaining between them. CDR1 is LGHNA and CDR2 is YSLEER in the germline V gene. CDR3 length equals 15 residues. Unique molecular identifiers were incorporated into the prepared TCRbeta library. TCRdb ran MiXCR on the PCR reads and lists one entry per CDR3 protein. This sample has around 480,000 distinct CDR3 sequences; 30% to 35% occur once, and the top ten carry 2% to 3%. This clonotype was sampled from a human donor who donated a stem cell graft to a child with aplastic anemia. This specimen was PBMCs from the stem cell graft donor, taken from the stem cell graft. The chain links TRBV4-3 to TRBJ2-2; D is uncertain. The DNA of the CDR3 is TGCGCCAGCAGCCAAGACGGCTATCCCACCGGGGAGCTGTTTTTT. This sequence encodes CASSQDGYPTGELFF.